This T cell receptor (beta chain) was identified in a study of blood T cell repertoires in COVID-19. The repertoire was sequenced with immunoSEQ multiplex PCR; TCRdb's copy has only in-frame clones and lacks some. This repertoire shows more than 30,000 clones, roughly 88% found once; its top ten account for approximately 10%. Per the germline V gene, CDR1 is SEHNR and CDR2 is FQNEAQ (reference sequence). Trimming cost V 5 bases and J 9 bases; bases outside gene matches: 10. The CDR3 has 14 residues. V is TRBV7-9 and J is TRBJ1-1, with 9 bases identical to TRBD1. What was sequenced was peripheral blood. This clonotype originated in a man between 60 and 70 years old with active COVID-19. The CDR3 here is CASSLGQGLPKAFF. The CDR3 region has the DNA TGTGCCAGCAGCCTGGGACAGGGCCTCCCTAAAGCTTTCTTT.